This T cell receptor (beta chain) was captured by sequencing in a study of shared T cell receptors in the human thymus. After removal of 1 base from V and 6 bases from J, the junction contained 18 bases not matched to a gene. Germline V lookup: CDR1 SGHTA, CDR2 FQGTGA. The CDR3 is 20 residues long. Assay: immunoSEQ multiplex PCR; the TCRdb copy retains only in-frame clones and omits some. Among 500,000 to 850,000 clones, more than 75% were seen once, and the ten largest hold more than 0.009%. These data were likewise used in another study, on human thymus T cells. That publication notes: Thymus specimens were resections from corrective heart surgery. Blood and thymic repertoires both appeared biased in V and J gene usage. Related studies found that unrelated individuals share highly overlapping thymic repertoires.

The V and J genes are TRBV7-3 and TRBJ2-7, with 13 bases identical to TRBD2. The sequence derives from a boy under two years old with a congenital heart defect. Sequenced input: thymocytes. The CDR3 spells CASSLKGSPGLAGTPREQYF. The CDR3, as DNA: TGTGCCAGCAGCTTAAAGGGCTCTCCGGGACTAGCGGGGACCCCCCGCGAGCAGTACTTC. The full variable domain, completed using reference TRBV7-3 and TRBJ2-7, is GAGVSQTPSNKVTEKGKYVELRCDPISGHTALYWYRQSLGQGPEFLIYFQGTGAADDSGLPNDRFFAVRPEGSVSTLKIQRTERGDSAVYLCASSLKGSPGLAGTPREQYFGPGTRLTVT.